A single sample gave rise to the 21 T cell receptor beta chains below, sequenced in a study of OX40 agonist ivuxolimab in advanced cancers. The library was produced with the immunoSEQ multiplex PCR assay. TCRdb re-hosts the immuneACCESS table, in-frame sequences only. Its copies lack some clones; in the studies checked, an unresolved V gene accounts for under half of them, and the cause for the rest is not known. In this sample the table shows 25,000 to 30,000 clones, around 85% of which occur a single time. Less than 15% of the sample is in the top ten clones. Material: CD4+ or CD8+ T cells sorted from blood, obtained in a trial of the OX40 agonist ivuxolimab. The receptors come from an adult with an advanced solid tumor such as melanoma, head and neck, liver or kidney cancer.

This clone was picked up a small number of times. The chain uses TRBV5-4 and TRBJ2-2, with 9 nucleotides matching TRBD1. The CDR3 extends over 18 amino acids. The V and J ends lost 7 bases and 0 bases, in that order; junction bases with no gene match: 13. Germline CDR1 is SGHNT and CDR2 is YYREEE (reference sequence). In DNA, the CDR3 is TGTGCCAGCTTCCGGGGGACAGGGCGGCAGGCGAACACCGGGGAGCTGTTTTTT. Its translation is CASFRGTGRQANTGELFF.

The chain combines TRBV4-1 with TRBJ2-1, with 12 bases identical to TRBD2. CDR3 length: 15 residues. CDR1 and CDR2 from the germline V gene are MGHRA and YSYEKL. V was clipped by 4 bases and J by 7 bases; unmatched bases: 5. The CDR3 loop is CASSRTSGIGNEQFF. The CDR3 bases are TGCGCCAGCAGCCGGACTAGCGGGATCGGGAATGAGCAGTTCTTC.

This clone was recorded a few times. V is TRBV2 and J is TRBJ1-1, with no clear D. Germline-derived CDR1 and CDR2 are SNHLY and FYNNEI. V was shortened by 6 bases and J by 6 bases, with 17 bases between the two germline ends. CDR3 length equals 14 residues. The DNA for the CDR3 is TGTGCCAGCAGGGCACCGCCTAGGGAGTCTGAAGCTTTCTTT. It codes for CASRAPPRESEAFF.

The chain employs TRBV27 and TRBJ1-4; TRBD1 matches at 7 bases. This CDR3 spans 18 amino acids. J lost 0 bases, V lost 0 bases, and 7 bases had no gene match. CDR1 and CDR2 (germline): MNHEY, SMNVEV (reference sequence). The CDR3 DNA reads TGTGCCAGCAGTTTATCGAGGACAGGTTATGCAACTAATGAAAAACTGTTTTTT. This encodes CASSLSRTGYATNEKLFF.

V is TRBV27 and J is TRBJ2-5; 8 nucleotides line up with TRBD2. The CDR3 runs 13 residues. The germline gives CDR1 MNHEY, CDR2 SMNVEV (reference sequence). Trimming removed 6 bases from V and 5 bases from J; junction bases left unmatched: 5. The CDR3 reads CASSRLARETQYF. CDR3 coding DNA: TGTGCCAGCAGCCGACTAGCGAGGGAGACCCAGTACTTC.

The rearrangement uses TRBV27 and TRBJ2-1; D possibly corresponds to TRBD1 (6 bases). This CDR3 is built from 16 residues. The V and J ends lost 5 bases and 0 bases respectively, with 14 bases between them. Per germline, CDR1 MNHEY and CDR2 SMNVEV (reference sequence). CDR3: CASSKRTDSSYNEQFF. CDR3 in DNA: TGTGCCAGCAGTAAGAGGACAGATAGCTCCTACAATGAGCAGTTCTTC.

This clone is medium-sized by share. CDR3 coding DNA: TGTGCCAGCAGCCTTCGGACAGGGATGAACAACGAGCAGTACTTC. Its protein is CASSLRTGMNNEQYF. The J gene is TRBJ2-7, the V gene TRBV5-5; 8 bases align to TRBD1. The CDR3 sequence is 15 residues long. Trimming at V came to 4 bases and at J to 5 bases, leaving 11 bases not matched to a gene. The V gene's germline CDR1 is SGHKS and CDR2 YYEKEE (reference sequence). Drawing the rest from reference TRBV5-5 and TRBJ2-7, the complete variable domain is DAGVTQSPTHLIKTRGQQVTLRCSPISGHKSVSWYQQVLGQGPQFIFQYYEKEERGRGNFPDRFSARQFPNYSSELNVNALLLGDSALYLCASSLRTGMNNEQYFGPGTRLTVT.

This rearrangement joins TRBV9 to TRBJ2-1; D may be TRBD1 or TRBD2 (5 bases each). With 1 base removed from V and 2 bases from J, the gap between germline ends came to 10 bases. Germline V gene data show CDR1 as SGDLS and CDR2 as YYNGEE. This CDR3 is built from 15 residues. CDR3 in amino acids: CASSVTGLTYNEQFF. In DNA, the CDR3 is TGTGCCAGCAGCGTAACGGGGCTGACCTACAATGAGCAGTTCTTC.

This clone was seen a handful of times. V is TRBV11-1 and J is TRBJ2-7; TRBD2 matches at 14 bases. CDR1 SGHAT and CDR2 FQDESV come from the germline V gene (reference sequence). The CDR3 runs to 16 residues. V shed 3 bases, J shed 5 bases, and the junction held 6 bases outside the gene matches. The CDR3 nucleotides read TGTGCCAGCAGCTTTTGGACTAGCGGGGGGACGAACGAGCAGTACTTC. This gives the protein CASSFWTSGGTNEQYF. Drawing the rest from reference TRBV11-1 and TRBJ2-7, the complete variable domain is EAEVAQSPRYKITEKSQAVAFWCDPISGHATLYWYRQILGQGPELLVQFQDESVVDDSQLPKDRFSAERLKGVDSTLKIQPAELGDSAMYLCASSFWTSGGTNEQYFGPGTRLTVT.

The chain is built from TRBV30 and TRBJ1-1; D uncertain. Between the trimmed V and J ends, which lost 2 bases and 5 bases, there was a span of 9 bases. The CDR3 runs 12 residues. CDR1 and CDR2 (germline): GTSNPN, SVGIG (reference sequence). In DNA form, the CDR3 reads TGTGCCTGGAGTACCCTTGGAACTGAAGCTTTCTTT. This translates into CAWSTLGTEAFF.

In this sample, this clone turned up a few times. The gene calls are TRBV27 and TRBJ2-7; TRBD2 agrees at 7 bases. Per germline, CDR1 MNHEY and CDR2 SMNVEV (reference sequence). V gave up 6 bases and J gave up 3 bases; unmatched junction bases: 11. This CDR3 spans 15 amino acids. CDR3 sequence (DNA): TGTGCCAGCAGGCCAAGCTCAAGCGGGGTCTACGAGCAGTACTTC. Its translation: CASRPSSSGVYEQYF.

This chain links TRBV2 with TRBJ2-1; 9 bases are shared with TRBD2. From germline, CDR1 is SNHLY and CDR2 FYNNEI. Trimming took 6 bases from V and 3 from J; bases not matched to a gene: 6. The CDR3 has 15 residues. The CDR3 nucleotides read TGTGCCAGCAGGGACTGGACTAGCGTCTACAATGAGCAGTTCTTC. It yields the protein CASRDWTSVYNEQFF.

The V call is TRBV30, the J call TRBJ2-7; D remains unclear. The CDR3 runs to 12 residues. Trimming cost V 4 bases and J 5 bases, with 12 bases left between them. From germline, CDR1 is GTSNPN and CDR2 SVGIG (reference sequence). CDR3 residues: CAWKELQDEQYF. As DNA, the CDR3 is TGTGCCTGGAAGGAGCTGCAGGACGAGCAGTACTTC.

The V call is TRBV7-6, the J call TRBJ2-7; a weak D match, TRBD2 (6 bases). Germline V lookup: CDR1 SGHVS, CDR2 FNYEAQ. The CDR3 covers 13 residues. With 0 bases removed from V and 5 bases from J, the gap between germline ends came to 8 bases. The DNA of the CDR3 is TGTGCCAGCAGCTTAGCGGGAGGCAACGAGCAGTACTTC. Protein product: CASSLAGGNEQYF.

The V and J genes are TRBV13 and TRBJ2-1; the match to TRBD2 covers 12 bases. V gave up 5 bases and J gave up 7 bases; unmatched junction bases: 6. Looked up from germline, CDR1 is PRHDT and CDR2 is FYEKMQ (reference sequence). The CDR3 extends over 15 amino acids. DNA for the CDR3: TGTGCCAGCAGCCCCGGACTAGCGGGGTTTAATGAGCAGTTCTTC. Translation gives CASSPGLAGFNEQFF.

Judged by abundance, this clone is large. The V and J genes are TRBV5-1 and TRBJ2-7, with TRBD1 matching 11 bases. Germline V lookup: CDR1 SGHRS, CDR2 YFSETQ. The CDR3 length is 15 residues. The ends lost 3 bases at V and 2 bases at J; junction bases unmatched: 4. In nucleotides, the CDR3 is TGCGCCAGCAGCTCCTCGGGACAGGGGGCCTACGAGCAGTACTTC. It encodes CASSSSGQGAYEQYF.

This clone was observed a few times. V gene TRBV9 combines with J gene TRBJ2-1; 9 bases agree with TRBD2. Germline V gene lookup returns CDR1 SGDLS and CDR2 YYNGEE. J lost 3 bases, V lost 7 bases, and 17 bases had no gene match. This CDR3 is 18 amino acids long. As DNA, the CDR3 is TGTGCCAGCGGGCTGCCAACTGAGAGCGGGGGGTTCTACAATGAGCAGTTCTTC. Translating it yields CASGLPTESGGFYNEQFF.

The genes are TRBV7-9 and TRBJ2-7, with D tentatively TRBD1 or TRBD2 (5 bases each). This CDR3 has 15 amino acids. CDR1 is SEHNR, CDR2 FQNEAQ, per germline (reference sequence). Between the trimmed V and J ends, which lost 4 bases and 6 bases, there was a span of 19 bases. Here the CDR3 DNA reads TGTGCCAGCAGCTACCCCGGGGCCCGGGCCGGCGAGCAGTACTTC. Encoded protein: CASSYPGARAGEQYF.

The chain is built from TRBV13 and TRBJ2-5; tentative D call: TRBD1 (5 bases). V was cut by 5 bases and J by 3 bases, with 16 bases left in between. CDR3 length equals 15 residues. In germline, CDR1 is PRHDT, CDR2 FYEKMQ (reference sequence). Here the CDR3 reads CASSKRPTAKETQYF. CDR3 DNA: TGTGCCAGCAGCAAAAGGCCGACAGCTAAAGAGACCCAGTACTTC.

This clone was picked up one time. The V call is TRBV27, the J call TRBJ2-7; 10 nucleotides line up with TRBD2. V trimming: 8 bases; J trimming: 5 bases; junction bases outside the gene matches: 15. From germline, CDR1 is MNHEY and CDR2 SMNVEV (reference sequence). The CDR3 covers 16 residues. The CDR3: CASSLSPSGSSNEQYF. CDR3 coding DNA: TGTGCCAGCTCCCTTAGCCCTAGCGGGAGTTCAAACGAGCAGTACTTC.

V gene TRBV9 combines with J gene TRBJ2-1; D is unresolved. Trimming stripped 2 bases from V and 8 bases from J, with 5 bases between. This CDR3 is 11 amino acids long. CDR1 and CDR2 (germline): SGDLS, YYNGEE. CDR3 loop: CASSVLDEQFF. The DNA of the CDR3 is TGTGCCAGCAGCGTTTTGGATGAGCAGTTCTTC.